The 8 T cell receptor beta chains below were found in one sample sequenced in a study of blood T cell repertoires in COVID-19. Sequencing used immunoSEQ multiplex PCR; TCRdb keeps in-frame clones, though not all of them. The sample contains 140,000 to 150,000 clones, around 87% of which appear only once. Sequencing input: peripheral blood. These receptors came from a woman aged 45-59 years with active or convalescent COVID-19.

The V call is TRBV7-6, the J call TRBJ1-3; the D is unclear. Looked up from germline, CDR1 is SGHVS and CDR2 is FNYEAQ. V lost 5 bases to trimming and J lost 4 bases, with 15 bases between them. The CDR3 is 15 amino acids. The CDR3 region is CASSPNPPGGNTIYF. The CDR3 nucleotides read TGTGCCAGCAGCCCCAACCCACCGGGAGGAAACACCATATATTTT.

This clone was observed a handful of times. The CDR3 reads CAYKGGLRTEAFF. CDR3 nucleotides: TGTGCCTATAAGGGAGGGTTGAGGACTGAAGCTTTCTTT. This chain connects TRBV30 to TRBJ1-1; D is unclear. Between the trimmed V and J ends, which lost 7 bases and 5 bases, there was a span of 17 bases. The CDR3 consists of 13 residues. Germline V lookup: CDR1 GTSNPN, CDR2 SVGIG (reference sequence).

This clone is a singleton in its sample. The rearrangement joins TRBV5-1 to TRBJ2-5, with TRBD1 matching 9 bases. V was pared by 8 bases and J by 4 bases, with 12 bases of the junction left unmatched. Germline lookup yields CDR1 SGHRS and CDR2 YFSETQ. The CDR3 totals 15 residues. CDR3 in DNA: TGCGCCAGTAATAAACAGGGGGCGGCTCTAGAGACCCAGTACTTC. Amino acids: CASNKQGAALETQYF. Full variable domain (outside the CDR3, taken from reference TRBV5-1 and TRBJ2-5): KAGVTQTPRYLIKTRGQQVTLSCSPISGHRSVSWYQQTPGQGLQFLFEYFSETQRNKGNFPGRFSGRQFSNSRSEMNVSTLELGDSALYLCASNKQGAALETQYFGPGTRLLVL.

This clone was detected once. The chain has TRBV13 and TRBJ2-7; possible D gene TRBD2, 5 bases. With 1 base removed from V and 5 bases from J, the gap between germline ends came to 6 bases. This CDR3 has 12 amino acids. Germline V CDR1 and CDR2: PRHDT, FYEKMQ (reference sequence). In DNA form, the CDR3 reads TGTGCCAGCAGCTTAGAGGGAGACGAGCAGTACTTC. It translates to CASSLEGDEQYF.

The V gene is TRBV6-2 or TRBV6-3, the J gene TRBJ2-7, with a possible D match to TRBD2 (7 bases). This CDR3 region has 15 residues. Trimming left V 0 bases short and J 3 bases short, with 12 bases between. The germline V gene has CDR1 MNHEY and CDR2 SVGEGT. The CDR3 bases are TGTGCCAGCAGTTACTCTGGGGGGGCGAGCTACGAGCAGTACTTC. This encodes CASSYSGGASYEQYF.

The gene calls are TRBV6-2 or TRBV6-3 and TRBJ2-5; 13 bases are shared with TRBD2. This CDR3 spans 21 amino acids. The ends lost 2 bases at V and 3 bases at J; junction bases unmatched: 18. CDR1 and CDR2 from the germline V gene are MNHEY and SVGEGT. The CDR3: CASSYLPGTSGTRVIKETQYF. As DNA, the CDR3 is TGTGCCAGCAGTTACCTCCCCGGGACTAGCGGGACCCGGGTGATAAAAGAGACCCAGTACTTC.

V usage is TRBV7-9 and J usage is TRBJ1-4, with D tentatively TRBD1 (5 bases). V lost 2 bases, J lost 1 base, and 8 bases lay in between. Germline lookup yields CDR1 SEHNR and CDR2 FQNEAQ (reference sequence). The CDR3 extends over 15 amino acids. The CDR3 reads CASSLRQLTNEKLFF. In nucleotides, the CDR3 is TGTGCCAGCAGCTTAAGACAGCTAACTAATGAAAAACTGTTTTTT.

The V and J genes are TRBV3-1 (or the pseudogene TRBV3-2) and TRBJ2-4, with 8 bases fitting TRBD2. The length of the CDR3 is 15 residues. Per the germline V gene, CDR1 is LGHDT and CDR2 is YNNKEL (reference sequence). J was trimmed by 15 bases and V by 0 bases; bases with no gene match: 13. CDR3 DNA: TGTGCCAGCAGCCAAGACCGTAGCGGGACAAGGTCCCTGTACTTC. This translates into CASSQDRSGTRSLYF.